The following is a TCR beta chain sequence with its context. This clonotype was seen repeatedly, ten times or more. Its recognized antigen is unknown. One base away there is no much larger clone; base qualities are not given. This sample was taken from a study of blood T cells in healthy people across ages (dated by TCRdb to between 2014 and 2016). Broadly, across the study: In model experiments, template switching captured about one uniquely barcoded TCR beta cDNA molecule for every two T cells. To track age-related changes in TCR beta repertoire diversity, the study relied on deep sequencing normalized with unique cDNA molecular identifiers. Four age groups were formed from the donors: young (average roughly 15 years), middle-aged (just under 40), aged (62) and long-lived (82). To avoid experimental bias, donors of different ages were randomly spread across the sequencing lanes. Using the same blood draw, the study looked at two additional independent replicas of 1 million unique cDNA reads for two donors, one aged 18 to 30 and the other aged 80 or older. What the research found in general, with its limitations: Donor CMV infection status was unknown, potentially confounding age-related changes in expanded clonotypes. Estimates of total diversity from one million sequenced T cells were regarded as lower bounds and underestimates. Compared with the aged group, the long-lived group had more naive CD4+ T cells, fewer expanded clones and increased TCR diversity, suggesting age selection. Observed TCR beta diversity per million T cells fell roughly linearly with age, and a significant reduction was already apparent by age roughly 40. Observed TCR beta diversity correlated strongly with the percentage of naive T cells measured by flow cytometry. Since profiling was done on bulk unsorted PBMCs, naive and antigen-experienced compartments could not be conclusively compared.

Systemically healthy Caucasian individuals from Russia, about 38 in total and aged about 6 to 100 years, were included as donors. Each donor gave about 9.7 milliliters of peripheral blood, drawn into EDTA-treated Vacutainer tubes. Ficoll-Paque density-gradient centrifugation was used to isolate PBMCs, with at least 6.5 million per sample. Trizol reagent was used to extract total RNA from the PBMCs, yielding at least 5.5 micrograms per sample. The percentages of naive CD45RAhigh/CD27high T cells were determined by flow cytometry on a PBMC aliquot from every donor. Receptor amplification or capture employed 5' RACE. The instrument was an Illumina HiSeq 2500. The second PCR ran for roughly 6 to 11 cycles and used a J-beta primer mix along with a sample-barcoded 5' primer. A unique molecular identifier was introduced onto each TCR beta cDNA molecule by a template-switch 5' adaptor carrying 12 random nucleotides. Each sample yielded at least 2.5 million CDR3-containing paired-end reads. First-strand cDNA was synthesized from all RNA with the Mint cDNA synthesis kit, primed by a TRBC-specific oligonucleotide. Following uracil-DNA glycosylase treatment, a first 18-cycle PCR with universal primers M1SS and BC2_uni_R was performed on all cDNA. Processing in the source paper ran as follows. Normalization of each sample was performed by random selection of 1 million high-quality reads, each carrying a distinct molecular identifier. Instead of being binned into consensus sequences, reads with shared molecular identifiers were discarded. MiTCR, set to a Q25 quality threshold and the strictest error-elimination algorithm, was used for CDR3 identification, clonotype clustering and error correction. Lower-bound total TCR beta diversity was estimated with a nonparametric unseen species model using Euler transformation. Using fastp trimming at Q25 and MiXCR clonotype assembly, TCRdb reanalyzed the public sequencing data and kept in-frame beta chains. Merged by CDR3 protein, the rows form single entries marked with the most common genes and DNA. These V and J calls originate from TCRdb's pipeline instead of the authors' own analysis. This sample gives fewer than 750,000 distinct CDR3 sequences in total; approximately 52% of them show up just once. The biggest ten clones account for approximately 13% of the sample.

The CDR3 starts with the cysteine, ends with the phenylalanine, and has 14 residues. Just the 42-base CDR3 DNA is kept, in frame starting at base 1. The germline V end is reduced by 2 bases and the J end by 7 bases; junction bases left unmatched: 2. The sample taken for sequencing was blood. The chain couples TRBV12-3 or TRBV12-4 to TRBJ1-6, and 7 bases in between align with TRBD1. This sequence originates from a woman of 80 years or more in good health. Here the CDR3 is given as CASSLWGQNSPLHF. The DNA sequence is given as TGTGCCAGCAGTTTATGGGGACAGAATTCACCCCTCCACTTT.